The 28 T cell receptor beta chains below all came from one sample that was sequenced in a study of blood T cell repertoires in COVID-19 (dated by TCRdb to 2018 to 2021). Libraries were constructed by the immunoSEQ multiplex PCR assay. Drawn from immuneACCESS, this table holds only the in-frame rearrangements with V and J called that TCRdb kept. Clones are partly lost; checked studies trace under half to an unresolved V gene and leave the rest unexplained. This sample is represented by 30,000 to 35,000 clones; more than 75% of them were singletons. 7% to 8.5% of the sample belongs to the ten largest clones. Sequences were obtained from peripheral blood. The receptors derive from a woman aged 55-70 years with acute or convalescent COVID-19.

The chain uses TRBV7-3 and TRBJ2-5, with 14 bases that match TRBD2. CDR1 is SGHTA and CDR2 is FQGTGA in the germline V gene. The trim removed 1 base at V and 0 bases at J, leaving 10 bases unmatched. The CDR3 is 20 residues long. CDR3 region: CASSLIVMTSGGADQETQYF. CDR3 DNA sequence: TGTGCCAGCAGCTTAATAGTCATGACTAGCGGGGGGGCCGACCAAGAGACCCAGTACTTC. Variable domain in full (rest from reference TRBV7-3 and TRBJ2-5): GAGVSQTPSNKVTEKGKYVELRCDPISGHTALYWYRQSLGQGPEFLIYFQGTGAADDSGLPNDRFFAVRPEGSVSTLKIQRTERGDSAVYLCASSLIVMTSGGADQETQYFGPGTRLLVL.

The chain recombines TRBV7-3 with TRBJ2-7; 8 bases are a match to TRBD2. Germline-derived CDR1 and CDR2 are SGHTA and FQGTGA. The CDR3 sequence is 15 residues long. Trimming at V came to 3 bases and at J to 0 bases, leaving 4 bases not matched to a gene. The CDR3 DNA sequence: TGTGCCAGCAGCTTCGGGAGGGGGAGCTCCTACGAGCAGTACTTC. Its translation: CASSFGRGSSYEQYF.

The rearrangement links TRBV4-1 to TRBJ2-7; 11 positions agree with TRBD2. The CDR3 consists of 15 residues. The V gene end was trimmed by 3 bases and the J gene end by 3 bases; junction bases not matched to a gene: 4. Germline V lookup: CDR1 MGHRA, CDR2 YSYEKL. CDR3 loop: CASSQLAGGRYEQYF. The CDR3 coding sequence is TGCGCCAGCAGCCAGCTAGCGGGGGGACGCTACGAGCAGTACTTC.

V usage is TRBV21-1 and J usage is TRBJ2-3; TRBD1 reflects the table's D call only, with no check against the DNA. TRBV21-1 is a known pseudogene. The CDR3 has 20 amino acids. The CDR3, as DNA: TGTGCCAGCAGCAAAGATTACCGGGACAGGGGGCCTCCGTGTACAGATACGCAGTATTTT. As protein: CASSKDYRDRGPPCTDTQYF.

The chain carries TRBV7-8 and TRBJ2-1; 9 bases line up with TRBD2. The CDR3 spans 17 residues. Germline V lookup: CDR1 SGHVS, CDR2 FQNEAQ. Germline trimming cut 0 bases from V and 1 base from J; bases unmatched to any gene: 4. The CDR3 coding sequence is TGTGCCAGCAGCTTAGCCCTTACTAGCGGGTCCTACAATGAGCAGTTCTTC. Translating it yields CASSLALTSGSYNEQFF.

V usage is TRBV6-1 and J usage is TRBJ2-1; possibly TRBD1 for D (6 bases). The CDR3 contains 14 residues. With 3 bases removed from V and 9 bases from J, the gap between germline ends came to 15 bases. Per germline, CDR1 MNHNS and CDR2 SASEGT. DNA for the CDR3: TGTGCCAGCAGTGATATACCAGGGGCGAGTGAGCAGTTCTTC. The encoded protein is CASSDIPGASEQFF.

J is TRBJ1-2 and V is TRBV7-8, with 12 positions matching TRBD1. Germline CDR1 SGHVS, CDR2 FQNEAQ. This CDR3 has 15 residues. V shed 5 bases and J 7 bases; nucleotides not matched to a gene: 8. CDR3 sequence: CASSQPGTGGGGYTF. CDR3 DNA: TGTGCCAGCAGCCAGCCCGGGACAGGGGGCGGTGGCTACACCTTC.

The chain links TRBV11-3 to TRBJ2-7; 7 bases match TRBD1. The junction had 2 bases not matched to a gene; V was cut back by 1 base and J by 5 bases. The CDR3 has 13 residues. Germline assignment: CDR1 SGHNT and CDR2 YENEEA. The CDR3: CASSLGQGDEQYF. CDR3 DNA: TGTGCCAGCAGCTTAGGGCAGGGGGACGAGCAGTACTTC.

The chain uses TRBV30 and TRBJ1-4, with unresolved D. The germline V gene has CDR1 GTSNPN and CDR2 SVGIG (reference sequence). V lost 8 bases, J lost 1 base, and 8 bases lay in between. The CDR3 loop spans 12 amino acids. CDR3 coding DNA: TGTGCCCTCGGTAGAACTAATGAAAAACTGTTTTTT. Encoded protein: CALGRTNEKLFF.

V usage is TRBV9 and J usage is TRBJ1-2; 7 bases fit TRBD1. This CDR3 has 13 residues. CDR1 SGDLS and CDR2 YYNGEE come from the germline V gene. J lost 4 bases, V lost 3 bases, and 3 bases had no gene match. DNA for the CDR3: TGTGCCAGCAGCGCAGACAGGGTCTATGGCTACACCTTC. It encodes CASSADRVYGYTF. The full variable domain, rest sourced from reference TRBV9 and TRBJ1-2, is DSGVTQTPKHLITATGQRVTLRCSPRSGDLSVYWYQQSLDQGLQFLIQYYNGEERAKGNILERFSAQQFPDLHSELNLSSLELGDSALYFCASSADRVYGYTFGSGTRLTVV.

The chain carries TRBV19 and TRBJ2-1; no definite D call. This CDR3 region has 12 residues. Trimming stripped 5 bases from V and 9 bases from J, with 11 bases between. Germline values: CDR1 LNHDA, CDR2 SQIVND (reference sequence). The CDR3 DNA reads as TGTGCCAGTAGTCGACTGGTTGGTGAGCAGTTCTTC. Protein sequence: CASSRLVGEQFF.

This sequence joins TRBV5-1 and TRBJ2-1, with TRBD2 matching over 11 bases. V lost 0 bases to trimming and J lost 7 bases; unmatched junction nucleotides: 9. Germline V lookup: CDR1 SGHRS, CDR2 YFSETQ. The CDR3 totals 17 residues. The CDR3 here is CASSLEVLAGGGNEQFF. In nucleotides, the CDR3 is TGCGCCAGCAGCTTGGAGGTTCTAGCGGGGGGTGGGAATGAGCAGTTCTTC.

V gene TRBV19 combines with J gene TRBJ1-2; unclear D gene. The germline V gene has CDR1 LNHDA and CDR2 SQIVND (reference sequence). V lost 5 bases and J 2 bases, leaving 9 bases between the germline ends. This CDR3 region has 13 residues. The CDR3 protein is CASSPTRNYGYTF. The CDR3 nucleotides are TGTGCCAGTAGTCCGACACGAAACTATGGCTACACCTTC.

The chain employs TRBV3-1 (or the pseudogene TRBV3-2) and TRBJ2-7, with TRBD1 as a possible D gene (5 bases). Germline CDR1 LGHDT, CDR2 YNNKEL (reference sequence). The CDR3 is 14 amino acids. Trimming pared 0 bases from V and 7 bases from J, leaving 13 bases between. CDR3 nucleotide sequence: TGTGCCAGCAGCCAAGATAGTCAGGGTAAGGAGCAGTACTTC. It specifies CASSQDSQGKEQYF.

J is TRBJ2-5 and V is TRBV4-1, with 8 nucleotides matching TRBD2. The CDR3 covers 16 residues. The germline V gene encodes CDR1 MGHRA and CDR2 YSYEKL. V lost 1 base to trimming and J lost 1 base; unmatched junction nucleotides: 5. The CDR3 spells CASSQGEGTSQETQYF. The CDR3 DNA is TGCGCCAGCAGCCAAGGAGAGGGGACTAGCCAAGAGACCCAGTACTTC.

The chain recombines TRBV29-1 with TRBJ2-7; 9 bases agree with TRBD1. There are 13 residues in the CDR3. Per germline, CDR1 SQVTM and CDR2 ANQGSEA. V shed 6 bases, J shed 4 bases, and the junction held 7 bases outside the gene matches. The CDR3 loop is CSVGKGQGYEQYF. Written as DNA, the CDR3 is TGCAGCGTGGGGAAGGGACAGGGTTACGAGCAGTACTTC.

The table lists this clone with a few counts. The V gene is TRBV5-1, the J gene TRBJ1-3, with 9 bases lining up with TRBD1. Losses at the gene ends were 4 bases for V and 1 base for J; bases not matched to a gene: 6. In germline, CDR1 is SGHRS, CDR2 YFSETQ. This CDR3 is built from 16 residues. Written as DNA, the CDR3 is TGCGCCAGCAGCCTGGGACAGGGAAGTTCTGGAAACACCATATATTTT. Its translation: CASSLGQGSSGNTIYF.

The CDR3 is CASRSGGNEKLFF. The CDR3, as DNA: TGTGCCAGCAGGAGTGGGGGGAATGAAAAACTGTTTTTT. The gene calls are TRBV2 and TRBJ1-4; D may be TRBD1 (5 bases). Trimming took 6 bases from V and 5 from J, leaving 10 bases between them. CDR1 is SNHLY, CDR2 FYNNEI, per germline. This CDR3 is built from 13 residues.

CDR3 coding DNA: TGTGCCAGCAGTGCCGGGAGCTCCTACGAGCAGTACTTC. Encoded protein: CASSAGSSYEQYF. This sequence joins TRBV2 and TRBJ2-7; perhaps TRBD2 as D (6 bases). The CDR3 runs to 13 residues. The germline V and J ends were trimmed by 4 bases and 0 bases, with 7 bases remaining between them. Germline loops: CDR1 SNHLY, CDR2 FYNNEI.

V usage is TRBV30 and J usage is TRBJ2-7; TRBD1 agrees at 10 bases. The junction had 2 bases not matched to a gene; V was cut back by 7 bases and J by 2 bases. From germline, CDR1 is GTSNPN and CDR2 SVGIG (reference sequence). The CDR3 is 12 residues long. This CDR3 reads CASDRGTYEQYF. The CDR3 DNA follows: TGTGCCTCGGACAGGGGGACCTACGAGCAGTACTTC.

The gene calls are TRBV7-9 and TRBJ1-5, with 8 bases that match TRBD1. Per germline, CDR1 SEHNR and CDR2 FQNEAQ (reference sequence). CDR3 length: 13 residues. The V segment lost 4 bases and the J segment 6 bases; nucleotides outside the gene matches: 2. The CDR3 is CASSSDRVQPQHF. CDR3 sequence (DNA): TGTGCCAGCAGCTCGGACAGGGTTCAGCCCCAGCATTTT.

The V and J genes are TRBV6-1 and TRBJ1-3; no clear D. There are 15 residues in the CDR3. Germline values: CDR1 MNHNS, CDR2 SASEGT. Trimming took off 4 bases at V and 0 bases at J, with 10 bases between the two ends. DNA for the CDR3: TGTGCCAGCAGTGCAAGGGAGGACTCTGGAAACACCATATATTTT. This codes for CASSAREDSGNTIYF.

The chain has TRBV30 and TRBJ1-3; 8 bases are shared with TRBD1. Germline V lookup: CDR1 GTSNPN, CDR2 SVGIG (reference sequence). The CDR3 is made up of 13 amino acids. J was trimmed by 2 bases and V by 7 bases; bases with no gene match: 4. This CDR3 reads CALEQGAGNTIYF. The CDR3 DNA follows: TGTGCCTTGGAACAGGGGGCTGGAAACACCATATATTTT.

The chain carries TRBV3-1 (or the pseudogene TRBV3-2) and TRBJ2-1, with D possibly matching TRBD1 (5 bases). Germline loops: CDR1 LGHDT, CDR2 YNNKEL (reference sequence). There are 19 residues in the CDR3. V was shortened by 1 base and J by 6 bases, with 25 bases between the two germline ends. The CDR3 here is CASSQVTETTRVAANEQFF. Here the CDR3 DNA reads TGTGCCAGCAGCCAAGTTACGGAGACGACCAGGGTAGCCGCCAATGAGCAGTTCTTC.

This clone was seen only a few times. The V call is TRBV10-3, the J call TRBJ2-5; tentative D call: TRBD2 (6 bases). Germline V lookup: CDR1 ENHRY, CDR2 SYGVKD. This CDR3 comprises 15 residues. The V end was cut by 5 bases, the J end by 1 base, with 14 bases between. The CDR3 here is CAISSGGDPQETQYF. Written as DNA, the CDR3 is TGTGCCATCAGTTCGGGCGGGGATCCCCAAGAGACCCAGTACTTC.

The chain carries TRBV30 and TRBJ1-6, with 10 bases that match TRBD1. Germline V gene data show CDR1 as GTSNPN and CDR2 as SVGIG (reference sequence). The CDR3 loop spans 14 amino acids. The ends lost 5 bases at V and 8 bases at J; junction bases unmatched: 6. The CDR3 region has the DNA TGTGCCTGGGCACGGGACAGGGGATATTCACCCCTCCACTTT. This codes for CAWARDRGYSPLHF.

This chain uses TRBV19 with TRBJ2-5, with 8 bases fitting TRBD1. V was pared by 4 bases and J by 1 base, with 5 bases of the junction left unmatched. Looked up from germline, CDR1 is LNHDA and CDR2 is SQIVND (reference sequence). This CDR3 is 15 amino acids long. The CDR3 protein is CASSTLGTGQETQYF. The CDR3 DNA reads TGTGCCAGTAGTACCCTCGGGACAGGCCAAGAGACCCAGTACTTC.

This clone has more than one count but fewer than ten. The chain is built from TRBV6-6 and TRBJ1-2, with D maybe TRBD1 (5 bases). Trimming stripped 4 bases from V and 8 bases from J, with 20 bases between. The CDR3 sequence is 15 residues long. Per germline, CDR1 MNHNY and CDR2 SVGAGI (reference sequence). CDR3 DNA sequence: TGTGCCAGCAGTTTCGGGGGAGACCGGCCGAGAGGCTACACCTTC. This codes for CASSFGGDRPRGYTF.